This TCR beta chain originates from a study of blood T cells in healthy people across ages (dated by TCRdb to the mid-2010s). At the level of the whole study: In model experiments, roughly one uniquely barcoded TCR beta cDNA molecule per two T cells was captured by template switching. To track age-related changes in TCR beta repertoire diversity, the study relied on deep sequencing normalized with unique cDNA molecular identifiers. Four age groups were formed from the donors: young (average approximately 15 years), middle-aged (approximately 40), aged (approximately 60) and long-lived (approximately 80). To avoid experimental bias, donors of different ages were distributed randomly across sequencing lanes. The study analyzed two additional independent replicas of 1 million unique cDNA reads from the same blood draw for two donors, one aged 18 to 29 and one aged 80 or older.

Donors were roughly 40 systemically healthy Caucasian individuals from Russia aged 6 to 90 years. Each donor gave 9 to 10 milliliters of peripheral blood, collected into EDTA-treated Vacutainer tubes. Ficoll-Paque density-gradient centrifugation was used to isolate PBMCs, with at least 6.5 million per sample. Trizol reagent was used to extract total RNA from PBMCs, with at least 6 micrograms per sample. For every donor, an aliquot of PBMCs went through flow cytometry to measure the percentages of naive CD45RAhigh/CD27high T cells. Library preparation employed 5' RACE. The sequencing machine was an Illumina HiSeq 2500. The second PCR ran for about 7 to 11 cycles and used a J-beta primer mix along with a sample-barcoded 5' primer. Each TCR beta cDNA molecule received a unique molecular identifier from a template-switch 5' adaptor carrying 12 random nucleotides. At least 2.5 million CDR3-containing paired-end reads were obtained from each sample. First-strand cDNA was synthesized from all RNA with the Mint cDNA synthesis kit, primed by a TRBC-specific oligonucleotide. Following uracil-DNA glycosylase treatment, all cDNA underwent a first 18-cycle PCR with the universal primers M1SS and BC2_uni_R. Under the source paper's analysis protocol: Each sample was normalized by randomly selecting 1 million high-quality reads, each carrying a distinct molecular identifier. Instead of being binned into consensus sequences, reads with shared molecular identifiers were discarded. CDR3 identification, clonotype clustering and error correction used MiTCR with a Q25 quality threshold and the strictest error-elimination algorithm. A nonparametric unseen species model with Euler transformation was used to estimate lower-bound total TCR beta diversity. TCRdb trimmed the raw reads at Q25, called clones with MiXCR and kept productive beta chains. Rows with a matching CDR3 protein are joined into one entry that keeps the most common DNA and genes. These V and J calls rely on TCRdb rather than the paper's analysis. The sample yields about 380,000 distinct CDR3 sequences; about half were counted once. 50% to 65% of the sample comes from the top ten.

The sample holds one count of this clonotype. Its cognate antigen has yet to be identified. Base qualities are missing; no much larger clone stands one base away. One read offers little support. The CDR3 has 15 amino acids, counting the end cysteine and phenylalanine. The retained sequence is limited to the CDR3, 45 bases, with the frame set at the first base. V has 5 bases trimmed and J has 5 bases trimmed; junction bases matching no gene number 4. The germline V gene sets CDR1 to KGHDR and CDR2 to SFDVKD. Paper-wide results and their limitations: The long-lived group showed more naive CD4+ T cells, fewer expanded clones and increased TCR diversity than the aged group, suggesting age selection. Because donor CMV infection status was unknown, age-related changes in expanded clonotypes were potentially confounded. Estimates of total diversity from one million sequenced T cells were regarded as lower bounds and underestimates. Bulk unsorted PBMC profiling prevented conclusive comparison of naive and antigen-experienced compartments. Observed TCR beta diversity per million T cells fell roughly linearly with age, and a significant reduction was already apparent by age roughly 40. There was a strong correlation between observed TCR beta diversity and the percentage of naive T cells measured by flow cytometry.

The rearranged segments are TRBV24-1 and TRBJ2-1, with 11 bases matching TRBD2. The clonotype comes from a man aged 55 to 70 in good health. The sequenced sample consisted of blood. The DNA sequence is as follows: TGTGCCACCAGTGTGGGTAGCGGGAGGGACAATGAGCAGTTCTTC. This sequence encodes CATSVGSGRDNEQFF.